This TCR beta chain was captured in a study of shared clonotypes between healthy human individuals. The study's findings and limits: Clonotype sharing across several donors was observed for around 4.8% of naive CD4 clonotypes.

On this clone itself: Its antigen remains unknown.

TCRdb's table, derived via immunoSEQ multiplex PCR, lists solely in-frame clones and lacks some. The sample includes about 2,200,000 clones, 85% to 95% of them seen just once. V lost 6 bases and J lost 3; bases outside the gene matches: 3. This CDR3 has 13 amino acids. From germline, CDR1 is MDHEN and CDR2 SYDVKM. Naive CD8 cells lacked CD45RO and underwent positive selection for CCR7, leaving out terminally differentiated effector memory CD45RA+ cells. The material sequenced was naive CD8+ T cells from PBMCs. The V call is TRBV28, the J call TRBJ2-7; 9 nucleotides agree with TRBD1. This TCR derives from a man aged 18-30 years in good health. Some clones in this sample may be carry-over from other donors' samples. CDR3 nucleotide sequence: TGTGCCAGCAGCCGACAGGGGGACTACGAGCAGTACTTC. Translating gives CASSRQGDYEQYF.